The 22 T cell receptor beta chains below all came from one sample that was sequenced in a study of low-dose radiotherapy and immunotherapy resistance in tumors. Covering alpha and beta chains, TRAV- and TRBV-specific primers were used for the first-strand cDNA. The authors ran 15 to 20 PCR cycles to amplify TCRs with a constant-region primer and V-primer adapter. TCRdb re-analysed the reads in MiXCR, keeping a single row per CDR3 protein. The data show 10,000 to 15,000 distinct CDR3 sequences, 60% seen once. The receptors were gathered from a human donor with advanced metastatic prostate, ovarian, gallbladder or colorectal cancer (not recorded which). This table probably holds off-target reads from a library built for another chain.

This chain links TRBV20-1 with TRBJ1-6, with 9 positions matching TRBD1. CDR1 and CDR2 from the germline V gene are DFQATT and SNEGSKA (reference sequence). The CDR3 length is 14 residues. J lost 6 bases, V lost 5 bases, and 5 bases had no gene match. The chain's CDR3 is CSALGDRANSPLHF. The CDR3 DNA reads as TGCAGTGCTCTGGGGGACAGGGCTAATTCACCCCTCCACTTT.

V is TRBV4-3 and J is TRBJ1-6; D gene unclear. The CDR3 length is 14 residues. CDR1 LGHNA and CDR2 YSLEER come from the germline V gene. V shed 0 bases and J shed 7 bases, with 7 bases lying between them. In DNA form, the CDR3 reads TGCGCCAGCAGCCAAGACACGGAAAATTCACCCCTCCACTTT. Translated, it gives CASSQDTENSPLHF.

The V and J genes are TRBV6-2 or TRBV6-3 and TRBJ1-3, with D unresolved. CDR1 and CDR2 from the germline V gene are MNHEY and SVGEGT. The ends were cut back, 2 bases at V and 0 bases at J, with 5 bases in the middle. The length of the CDR3 is 14 residues. The CDR3 protein is CASSYGISGNTIYF. The CDR3 nucleotides are TGTGCCAGCAGTTACGGCATCTCTGGAAACACCATATATTTT.

V and J are TRBV5-6 and TRBJ2-1; TRBD2 might be the D (6 bases). This CDR3 comprises 12 residues. Trimming removed 2 bases from V and 13 bases from J, with 13 bases in between. From germline, CDR1 is SGHDT and CDR2 YYEEEE. In nucleotides, the CDR3 is TGTGCCAGCAGCTTAGGCGGGACCCTCCAGTTCTTC. Its translation: CASSLGGTLQFF.

The genes are TRBV6-5 and TRBJ2-2; unclear D gene. This CDR3 has 12 amino acids. Trimming took off 6 bases at V and 2 bases at J, with 4 bases between the two ends. Germline CDR1 and CDR2: MNHEY and SVGAGI. The CDR3 region is CASSSNTGELFF. The CDR3 region has the DNA TGTGCCAGCAGCTCAAACACCGGGGAGCTGTTTTTT.

This chain uses TRBV29-1 with TRBJ2-1, with 14 bases fitting TRBD2. The CDR3 spans 14 residues. V gave up 7 bases and J gave up 7 bases; unmatched junction bases: 6. Germline CDR1 and CDR2: SQVTM and ANQGSEA. The CDR3: CSARGLAGVNEQFF. The DNA for the CDR3 is TGCAGCGCCAGGGGACTAGCGGGAGTAAATGAGCAGTTCTTC.

In regard to this clonotype: Germline and junction disagree at one end, which may indicate a read error. This rearrangement joins TRBV10-2 to TRBJ2-7; D is possibly TRBD2 (6 bases). Germline values: CDR1 WSHSY, CDR2 SAAADI. CDR3 size: 14 residues. CDR3 nucleotides: TGCGACAGCAGTGAGTCACGGGAGATCCACGAGCAGTACTTC. This sequence encodes CDSSESREIHEQYF.

This clonotype was counted a few times. The chain recombines TRBV14 with TRBJ2-4, with TRBD1 identical over 7 bases. The CDR3 length is 15 residues. V shed 5 bases and J 9 bases; nucleotides not matched to a gene: 13. Germline CDR1 reads SGHDN; CDR2 reads FVKESK. In DNA form, the CDR3 reads TGTGCCAGCAGCGGAACCCGTTGGGACAGTAGCATTCAGTACTTC. Its translation is CASSGTRWDSSIQYF.

Note on this clonotype: Relative to the germline gene, one junction end is altered; a read error may explain this. The chain employs TRBV3-1 and TRBJ2-2; no reliable D call. There are 11 residues in the CDR3. In germline, CDR1 is LGHDT, CDR2 YNNKEL (reference sequence). CDR3 loop: CASRQAGELFF. CDR3 bases: TGTGCCAGCAGGCAAGCCGGGGAGCTGTTTTTT.

This clonotype was recorded a few times. The V gene is TRBV14, the J gene TRBJ2-7; tentatively, D is TRBD1 or TRBD2 (6 bases each). The CDR3 spans 18 residues. V gave up 0 bases and J gave up 1 base, with 19 bases separating them. Germline loops: CDR1 SGHDN, CDR2 FVKESK. CDR3 residues: CASSQDASGAIGSYEQYF. CDR3 DNA sequence: TGTGCCAGCAGCCAAGATGCATCGGGGGCCATAGGATCCTACGAGCAGTACTTC.

This chain joins TRBV5-1 and TRBJ2-7; perhaps TRBD2 as D (7 bases). The CDR3 contains 15 residues. Germline lookup yields CDR1 SGHRS and CDR2 YFSETQ. Deletions cut 3 bases from V and 3 bases from J, with 16 bases between. The CDR3 sequence: CASSYGGPVSYEQYF. DNA of the CDR3: TGCGCCAGCAGCTACGGGGGGCCCGTTAGCTACGAGCAGTACTTC.

The chain has TRBV6-6 and TRBJ1-4; D remains unclear. Between the trimmed V and J ends, which lost 6 bases and 8 bases, there was a span of 10 bases. This CDR3 has 12 residues. Germline values: CDR1 MNHNY, CDR2 SVGAGI (reference sequence). The CDR3 reads CASSPGREKLFF. The DNA for the CDR3 is TGTGCCAGCAGCCCGGGCAGGGAAAAACTGTTTTTT.

The CDR3 loop reads CATGQGVGDYGYTF. CDR3 DNA: TGTGCCACAGGACAGGGTGTTGGAGACTATGGCTACACCTTC. This chain links TRBV28 with TRBJ1-2, with TRBD1 matching over 8 bases. Germline loops: CDR1 MDHEN, CDR2 SYDVKM. J lost 3 bases, V lost 10 bases, and 10 bases had no gene match. This CDR3 spans 14 amino acids.

This clonotype was counted between two and nine times. The CDR3 nucleotides are TGTGCCAGCCGCCCTGTCGGGACAGGGAGGGATGGAAATGAGCAGTTCTTC. It translates to CASRPVGTGRDGNEQFF. The rearrangement uses TRBV6-1 and TRBJ2-1; 9 positions agree with TRBD1. The CDR3 covers 17 residues. With 8 bases clipped from V and 7 bases from J, the junction kept 18 bases outside the gene matches. The V gene's germline CDR1 is MNHNS and CDR2 SASEGT.

The chain has TRBV7-9 and TRBJ2-1, with 7 nucleotides matching TRBD2. Germline V CDR1 and CDR2: SEHNR, FQNEAQ (reference sequence). The CDR3 loop spans 16 amino acids. V lost 5 bases and J lost 4; bases outside the gene matches: 11. DNA of the CDR3: TGTGCCAGCAGCCAACCGTGGCGGGAGTTGTACAATGAGCAGTTCTTC. It yields the protein CASSQPWRELYNEQFF.

The rearrangement joins TRBV20-1 to TRBJ1-3, with TRBD1 as a possible D gene (6 bases). This CDR3 spans 13 amino acids. V lost 3 bases, J lost 3 bases, and 9 bases lay in between. Looked up from germline, CDR1 is DFQATT and CDR2 is SNEGSKA (reference sequence). The CDR3 DNA follows: TGCAGTGCTAGCCCAGGGGTTGGAAACACCATATATTTT. The encoded protein is CSASPGVGNTIYF.

The chain is built from TRBV5-1 and TRBJ1-1, with no clear D. The germline V and J ends were trimmed by 2 bases and 2 bases, with 10 bases remaining between them. The CDR3 has 14 amino acids. Germline loops: CDR1 SGHRS, CDR2 YFSETQ. The CDR3 spells CASSFRGGNTEAFF. CDR3 coding DNA: TGCGCCAGCAGCTTTCGGGGTGGAAACACTGAAGCTTTCTTT.

This clonotype has only a few counts. The V gene is TRBV7-8, the J gene TRBJ2-3; D ambiguous. This CDR3 comprises 15 residues. The germline V and J ends were trimmed by 1 base and 4 bases, with 12 bases remaining between them. In germline, CDR1 is SGHVS, CDR2 FQNEAQ. The CDR3 region has the DNA TGTGCCAGCAGCTTAGAGCTGGAAACGGCAGATACGCAGTATTTT. Its translation: CASSLELETADTQYF.

J is TRBJ2-3 and V is TRBV5-1; 11 bases align to TRBD1. Trimming took 4 bases from V and 6 from J; bases not matched to a gene: 7. There are 15 residues in the CDR3. Germline CDR1 is SGHRS and CDR2 is YFSETQ. Here the CDR3 reads CASSRGQGDLDTQYF. CDR3 sequence (DNA): TGCGCCAGCAGCCGGGGACAGGGGGATTTGGATACGCAGTATTTT.

The V gene is TRBV4-1, the J gene TRBJ2-7, with TRBD1 matching 7 bases. Trimming removed 0 bases from V and 3 bases from J; junction bases left unmatched: 5. CDR1 and CDR2 from the germline V gene are MGHRA and YSYEKL. CDR3 length: 15 residues. This CDR3 is CASSQEFDRDYEQYF. For the CDR3, the DNA is TGCGCCAGCAGCCAAGAATTCGACAGGGACTACGAGCAGTACTTC.

The sample holds a few counts of this clonotype. The chain uses TRBV4-3 and TRBJ2-1; no reliable D call. The CDR3 runs to 13 residues. Germline V gives CDR1 LGHNA, CDR2 YSLEER. V lost 0 bases, J lost 5 bases, and 5 bases lay in between. DNA for the CDR3: TGCGCCAGCAGCCAAGAGGTCAACAATGAGCAGTTCTTC. Translation: CASSQEVNNEQFF.

The chain employs TRBV5-1 and TRBJ2-7; perhaps TRBD2 as D (6 bases). Trimming took 4 bases from V and 4 from J, leaving 18 bases between them. This CDR3 region has 15 residues. Germline V CDR1 and CDR2: SGHRS, YFSETQ. The CDR3 protein is CASSPEATSYYEQYF. CDR3 DNA: TGCGCCAGCAGCCCGGAGGCGACTAGTTATTACGAGCAGTACTTC.